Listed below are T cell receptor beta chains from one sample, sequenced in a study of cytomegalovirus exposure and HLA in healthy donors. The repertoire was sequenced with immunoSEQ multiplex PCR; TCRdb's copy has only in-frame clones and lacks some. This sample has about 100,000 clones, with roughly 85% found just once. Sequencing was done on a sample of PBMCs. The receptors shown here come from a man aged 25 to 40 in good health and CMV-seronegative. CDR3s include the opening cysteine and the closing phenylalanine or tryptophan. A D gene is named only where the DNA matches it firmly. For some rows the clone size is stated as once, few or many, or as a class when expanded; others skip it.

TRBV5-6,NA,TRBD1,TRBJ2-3,CASGKGAFTDTQYF,TGTGCCAGCGGCAAGGGGGCCTTCACAGATACGCAGTATTTT
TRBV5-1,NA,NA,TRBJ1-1,CASSLKGGYEAFF,TGCGCCAGCAGCTTGAAAGGGGGATATGAAGCTTTCTTT
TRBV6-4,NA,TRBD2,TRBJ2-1,CASSDSTSGYNEQFF,TGTGCCAGCAGTGACTCGACTAGCGGGTACAATGAGCAGTTCTTC
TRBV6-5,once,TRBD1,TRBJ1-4,CASSSDDRGLREKLFF,TGTGCCAGCAGTTCCGACGACAGGGGGCTCAGGGAAAAACTGTTTTTT
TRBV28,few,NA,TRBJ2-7,CATGNEQYF,TGTGCCACCGGGAACGAGCAGTACTTC
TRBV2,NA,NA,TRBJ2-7,CASSRSAVSYEQYF,TGTGCCAGCAGCAGGTCCGCTGTCTCCTACGAGCAGTACTTC
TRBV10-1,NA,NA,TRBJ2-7,CASGQGYEQYF,TGCGCCAGCGGTCAGGGGTACGAGCAGTACTTC
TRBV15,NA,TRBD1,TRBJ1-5,CATSRRTGSNQPQHF,TGTGCCACCAGCAGGAGGACAGGGAGCAATCAGCCCCAGCATTTT
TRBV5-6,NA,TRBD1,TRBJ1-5,CASSLRGTGRPPQHF,TGTGCCAGCAGCTTGAGGGGGACAGGAAGGCCGCCCCAGCATTTT
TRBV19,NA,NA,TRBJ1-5,CASSSQTGYSNQPQHF,TGTGCCAGTAGTTCTCAGACTGGTTATAGCAATCAGCCCCAGCATTTT
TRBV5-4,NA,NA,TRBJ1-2,CASSWGEEGYGYTF,TGTGCCAGCAGCTGGGGAGAAGAAGGCTATGGCTACACCTTC
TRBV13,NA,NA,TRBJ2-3,CASSLGGAGTDTQYF,TGTGCCAGCAGCCTAGGGGGGGCTGGCACAGATACGCAGTATTTT
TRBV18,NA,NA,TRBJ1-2,CASSPPSGRDYGYTF,TGTGCCAGCTCACCGCCCTCAGGGAGGGACTATGGCTACACCTTC
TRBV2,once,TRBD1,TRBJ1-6,CASSGDRVSSPLHF,TGTGCCAGCAGCGGAGACAGGGTCAGTTCACCCCTCCACTTT
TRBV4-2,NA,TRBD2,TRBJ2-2,CASSQVGGGKKELFF,TGTGCCAGCAGCCAAGTAGGCGGGGGAAAGAAGGAGCTGTTTTTT
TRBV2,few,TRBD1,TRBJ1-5,CASSTGQGDFYVQPQHF,TGTGCCAGCAGCACCGGACAGGGCGATTTTTATGTTCAGCCCCAGCATTTT
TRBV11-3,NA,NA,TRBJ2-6,CASSPGLGGPGANVLTF,TGTGCCAGCAGCCCGGGCCTGGGGGGACCTGGGGCCAACGTCCTGACTTTC
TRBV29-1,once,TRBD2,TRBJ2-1,CSVEKRENYNEQFF,TGCAGCGTTGAGAAGCGGGAAAATTACAATGAGCAGTTCTTC
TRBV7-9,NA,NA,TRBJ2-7,CASSSQNVNEQYF,TGTGCCAGCAGCTCCCAGAATGTCAACGAGCAGTACTTC
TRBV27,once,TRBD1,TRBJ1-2,CASRLDRGHGNYGYTF,TGTGCCAGCAGACTAGACAGGGGGCATGGGAACTATGGCTACACCTTC
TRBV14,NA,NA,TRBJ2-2,CASSDRETGELFF,TGTGCCAGCAGCGACCGGGAAACCGGGGAGCTGTTTTTT
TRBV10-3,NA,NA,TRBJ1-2,CAISGSRRDRGYTF,TGTGCCATCAGTGGGAGTAGGAGGGATCGTGGCTACACCTTC
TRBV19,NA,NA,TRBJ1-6,CASSMSGPAVWNSPLHF,TGTGCCAGTAGTATGTCTGGGCCCGCCGTTTGGAATTCACCCCTCCACTTT
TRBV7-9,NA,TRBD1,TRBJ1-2,CASSSDRANYGYTF,TGTGCCAGCAGCTCGGACAGGGCTAACTATGGCTACACCTTC
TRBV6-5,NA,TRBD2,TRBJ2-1,CATRGGSYNEQFF,TGTGCCACCCGGGGGGGCTCCTACAATGAGCAGTTCTTC
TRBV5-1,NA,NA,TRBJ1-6,CASSLSQGGNSPLHF,TGCGCCAGCAGCTTGTCACAGGGCGGGAATTCACCCCTCCACTTT
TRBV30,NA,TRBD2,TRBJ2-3,CAWTDGGVHLRTQYF,TGTGCCTGGACGGACGGGGGGGTCCATCTTCGTACGCAGTATTTT
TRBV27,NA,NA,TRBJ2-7,CASSYLPGQGYEQYF,TGTGCCAGCAGCTACCTGCCTGGGCAGGGCTACGAGCAGTACTTC
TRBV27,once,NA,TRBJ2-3,CASSLTGSLSTDTQYF,TGTGCCAGCAGCTTGACCGGGAGCCTTAGCACAGATACGCAGTATTTT
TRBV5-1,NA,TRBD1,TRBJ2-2,CASSWLDRVTGELFF,TGCGCCAGCAGCTGGTTAGACAGGGTTACCGGGGAGCTGTTTTTT
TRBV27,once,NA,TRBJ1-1,CASSDTGLTEAFF,TGTGCCAGCAGTGATACAGGGCTCACTGAAGCTTTCTTT
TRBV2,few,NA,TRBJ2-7,CASSASYEQYF,TGTGCCAGCAGTGCCAGTTACGAGCAGTACTTC
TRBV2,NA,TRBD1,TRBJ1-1,CASRRTGANTEAFF,TGTGCCAGCAGAAGGACAGGGGCGAACACTGAAGCTTTCTTT
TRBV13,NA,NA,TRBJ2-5,CASSFRVPETQYF,TGTGCCAGCAGCTTTCGGGTTCCGGAGACCCAGTACTTC
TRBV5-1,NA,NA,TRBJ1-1,CASSHRGDTEAFF,TGCGCCAGCAGCCACCGGGGAGACACTGAAGCTTTCTTT
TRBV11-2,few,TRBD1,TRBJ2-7,CASSIDRAYEQYF,TGTGCCAGCAGCATAGACAGGGCCTACGAGCAGTACTTC
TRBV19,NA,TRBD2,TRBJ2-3,CASSTLAGGTDTQYF,TGTGCCAGTAGTACGTTAGCGGGGGGCACAGATACGCAGTATTTT
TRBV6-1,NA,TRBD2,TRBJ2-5,CASSEGMLAGGQETQYF,TGTGCCAGCAGTGAAGGGATGCTAGCGGGGGGCCAAGAGACCCAGTACTTC
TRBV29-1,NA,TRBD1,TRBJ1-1,CSVLGQGQTEAFF,TGCAGCGTTCTGGGACAGGGACAAACTGAAGCTTTCTTT
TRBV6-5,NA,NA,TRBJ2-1,CASSYTRGSSYNEQFF,TGTGCCAGCAGTTACACCCGGGGGAGCTCCTACAATGAGCAGTTCTTC
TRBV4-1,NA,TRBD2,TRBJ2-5,CASSQGLAGFQETQYF,TGCGCCAGCAGCCAGGGACTAGCGGGGTTCCAAGAGACCCAGTACTTC
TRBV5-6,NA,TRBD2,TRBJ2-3,CASSGTGGLAGGTQYF,TGTGCCAGCAGCGGGACAGGCGGACTAGCGGGAGGTACGCAGTATTTT
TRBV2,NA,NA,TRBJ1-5,CASSETGSLNQPQHF,TGTGCCAGCAGTGAAACCGGTTCGTTAAATCAGCCCCAGCATTTT
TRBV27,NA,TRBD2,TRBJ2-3,CASSLLAGESTDTQYF,TGTGCCAGCAGTTTACTAGCGGGTGAGAGCACAGATACGCAGTATTTT
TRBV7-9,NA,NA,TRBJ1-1,CASSFRRNLNTEAFF,TGTGCCAGCAGCTTTAGGCGGAACCTGAACACTGAAGCTTTCTTT
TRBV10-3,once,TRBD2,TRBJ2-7,CAISEVLALDEQYF,TGTGCCATCAGTGAAGTACTAGCGCTCGACGAGCAGTACTTC
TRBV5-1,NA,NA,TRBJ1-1,CASSYSRGNTEAFF,TGCGCCAGCAGCTATAGCCGAGGGAACACTGAAGCTTTCTTT
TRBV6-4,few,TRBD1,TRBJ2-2,CASSGDRVPGELFF,TGTGCCAGCAGTGGGGACAGGGTGCCCGGGGAGCTGTTTTTT
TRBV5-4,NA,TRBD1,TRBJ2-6,CASSSGTAISGANVLTF,TGTGCCAGCAGCTCCGGGACAGCAATCTCTGGGGCCAACGTCCTGACTTTC
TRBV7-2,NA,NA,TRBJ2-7,CASSLGSQREQYF,TGTGCCAGCAGCTTAGGCAGCCAGAGGGAGCAGTACTTC
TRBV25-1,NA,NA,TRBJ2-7,CASSERGRYYEQYF,TGTGCCAGCAGTGAGCGGGGTAGATACTACGAGCAGTACTTC
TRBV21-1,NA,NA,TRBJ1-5,CASSKGRFNSNQPQHF,TGTGCCAGCAGCAAAGGGCGGTTCAATAGCAATCAGCCCCAGCATTTT
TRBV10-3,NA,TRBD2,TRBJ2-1,CAITSSGLNLGSYNEQFF,TGTGCCATCACTTCTAGCGGGCTCAACCTCGGCTCCTACAATGAGCAGTTCTTC
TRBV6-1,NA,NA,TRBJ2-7,CASSESLGRGQQYF,TGTGCCAGCAGTGAATCTCTTGGCAGGGGACAGCAGTACTTC
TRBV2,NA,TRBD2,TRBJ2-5,CASRTSGGASETQYF,TGTGCCAGCAGGACTAGCGGGGGGGCGTCGGAGACCCAGTACTTC
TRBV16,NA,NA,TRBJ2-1,CASSQLGQEQFF,TGTGCCAGCAGCCAATTGGGGCAGGAGCAGTTCTTC